This T cell receptor (beta chain) stems from a study of identical twins. TCRdb used MiXCR to reprocess the 5' RACE reads, holding one entry per CDR3 protein. The sample carries 200,000 to 250,000 distinct CDR3 sequences, around an eighth recorded once. This clonotype occurred a few times. In germline, CDR1 is MNHEY, CDR2 SVGAGI. V was shortened by 2 bases and J by 4 bases, with 14 bases between the two germline ends. There are 15 residues in the CDR3. V gene TRBV6-5 combines with J gene TRBJ1-2; no firm D call. The receptor was derived from a woman aged 18-29 years in good health. The sequenced sample was memory (CD45RO+) T cells sorted from blood. CDR3 sequence (DNA): TGTGCCAGCAGTTACCGAGGCAGCACAGCCTATGGCTACACCTTC. Its protein is CASSYRGSTAYGYTF.